This T cell receptor (beta chain) was sequenced during a study of blood T cell repertoires in COVID-19 (TCRdb year 2020). Background for the entire study: Samples covering the acute and convalescent phases of COVID-19 were provided by collaborators in the United States, Italy and Spain. The material from the prospective study consisted of cDNA or gDNA derived from T cells, B-cell-depleted T cells, or PBMCs. The samples were drawn from the first 160 participants of the ongoing ImmuneRACE study and from more than 1,000 subjects provided by 6 global collaborators. The dataset comprised deeply sampled blood TCRbeta repertoires from subjects exposed to, actively infected with, or recovered from COVID-19. Where available, HLA class I and class II types were taken from metadata supplied by the sample provider and were not determined by assay-based typing. Nearly every sample came with metadata listing a de-identified subject ID, COVID-19 status, age in years and sex. The repertoires were released in a freely available public database meant as a resource for research on the immune response to SARS-CoV-2. Study-level results and caveats: The quantity of clinical and demographic metadata differed by source and by participant and was supplied without curation.

Reading from cysteine to phenylalanine, the CDR3 counts 17 amino acids. Just CDR3 DNA is preserved here, 51 bases in frame from base 1. V ends up 0 bases short and J 0 bases short, with an unmatched junction base count of 5. The germline V gene sets CDR1 to SGHRS and CDR2 to YFSETQ. TCRbeta CDR3 regions were amplified from genomic DNA by means of the immunoSEQ Assay, a bias-controlled multiplex PCR. For the original study's pipeline: Within the assay, amplification of reference gene primers was used to estimate how many nucleated cells each sample contained. Sequence reads were collapsed and filtered to measure the absolute abundance of every unique TCRbeta CDR3 rearrangement. For each sample, productive Simpson clonality was calculated as the square root of Simpson's diversity index across productive rearrangements. The source is immuneACCESS, and TCRdb retained only in-frame sequences with V and J called. Part of the clones is not carried over; for the studies checked, unresolved V genes explain less than half of this, and the remainder is unexplained. The V and J calls and clone size were taken over from that table, and D and trimming were inferred from the DNA. The sample has fewer than 150,000 clones on record, 77% of them singletons. The ten largest make up roughly 20% of the sample.

Whole blood was collected in K2EDTA tubes by collaborating institutions according to the institutions' own protocols. For TCRbeta analysis, collaborators shipped samples as frozen whole blood, isolated PBMCs, or DNA extracted from either of those sample types. As for this clone: Its antigen is still unknown. Within one base of it there is no much larger clone, and no base qualities were kept.

Sequenced material: peripheral blood. The chain links TRBV5-1 with TRBJ1-3; 8 nucleotides in the junction match TRBD1. The source is an elderly man with acute or convalescent COVID-19. The sequence in DNA is TGCGCCAGCAGCTTGGTGGGACAGGCGAACTCTGGAAACACCATATATTTT. This encodes CASSLVGQANSGNTIYF.